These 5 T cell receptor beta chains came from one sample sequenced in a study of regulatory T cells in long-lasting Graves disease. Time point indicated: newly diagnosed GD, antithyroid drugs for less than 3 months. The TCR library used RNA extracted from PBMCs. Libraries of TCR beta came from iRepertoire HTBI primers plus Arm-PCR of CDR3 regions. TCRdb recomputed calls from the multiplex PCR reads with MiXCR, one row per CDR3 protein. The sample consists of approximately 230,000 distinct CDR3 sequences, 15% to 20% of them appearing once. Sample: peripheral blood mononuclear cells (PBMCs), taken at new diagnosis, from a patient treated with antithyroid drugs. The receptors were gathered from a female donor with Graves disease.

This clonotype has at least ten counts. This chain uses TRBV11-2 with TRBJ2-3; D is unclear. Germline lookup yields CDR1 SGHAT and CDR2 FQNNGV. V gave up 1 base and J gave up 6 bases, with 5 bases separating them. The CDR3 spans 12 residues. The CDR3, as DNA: TGTGCCAGCAGCTTAGGCTCGGATACGCAGTATTTT. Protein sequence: CASSLGSDTQYF.

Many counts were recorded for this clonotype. The CDR3 is CATSDMHNNQPQHF. The CDR3 nucleotides are TGTGCCACTTCCGACATGCATAACAATCAGCCCCAGCATTTT. The chain recombines TRBV19 with TRBJ1-5; no clear D gene. Trimming took off 10 bases at V and 3 bases at J, with 16 bases between the two ends. Germline assignment: CDR1 LNHDA and CDR2 SQIVND (reference sequence). The CDR3 has 14 residues.

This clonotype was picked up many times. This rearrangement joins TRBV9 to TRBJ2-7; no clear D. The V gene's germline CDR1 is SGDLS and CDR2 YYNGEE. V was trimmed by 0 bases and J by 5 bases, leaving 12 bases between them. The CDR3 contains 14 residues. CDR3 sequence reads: CASSVAPGTDEQYF. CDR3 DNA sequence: TGTGCCAGCAGCGTAGCTCCTGGTACCGACGAGCAGTACTTC. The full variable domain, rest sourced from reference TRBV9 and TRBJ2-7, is DSGVTQTPKHLITATGQRVTLRCSPRSGDLSVYWYQQSLDQGLQFLIQYYNGEERAKGNILERFSAQQFPDLHSELNLSSLELGDSALYFCASSVAPGTDEQYFGPGTRLTVT.

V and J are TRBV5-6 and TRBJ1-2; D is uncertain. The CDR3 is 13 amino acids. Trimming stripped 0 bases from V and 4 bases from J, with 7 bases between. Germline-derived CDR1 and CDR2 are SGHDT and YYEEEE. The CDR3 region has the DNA TGTGCCAGCAGCTTGGGAGACCTCTATGGCTACACCTTC. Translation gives CASSLGDLYGYTF.

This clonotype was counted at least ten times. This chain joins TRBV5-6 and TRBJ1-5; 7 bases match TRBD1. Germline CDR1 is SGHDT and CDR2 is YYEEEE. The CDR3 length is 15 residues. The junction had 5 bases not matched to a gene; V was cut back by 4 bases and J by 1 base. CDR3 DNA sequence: TGTGCCAGCAGCCAGTCGGGACAGAGCAATCAGCCCCAGCATTTT. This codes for CASSQSGQSNQPQHF.